What follows is one TCR beta chain and its context. The data stem from a study of neurological immune-mediated disorders. Unsorted libraries were prepared from 2 million PBMCs that had been stored at -80 C. One entry per CDR3 protein, called by TCRdb with MiXCR from the 5' RACE reads. The sample includes about 52,000 distinct CDR3 sequences, 3% to 4% seen only once; the top ten take about 6.7%. The CDR3 totals 15 residues. J was trimmed by 5 bases and V by 3 bases; bases with no gene match: 8. Germline V gene lookup returns CDR1 SGHTS and CDR2 YDEGEE. The TCR sequence derives from a man in his fifties or sixties with multiple sclerosis. This chain links TRBV5-8 with TRBJ2-5, with 9 nucleotides matching TRBD1. Sequenced material: PBMCs. CDR3 coding DNA: TGTGCCAGCAGCTCTGGACAGGGGAGAGGGGAGACCCAGTACTTC. Its protein product is CASSSGQGRGETQYF.